A selection of T cell receptor beta chains follows, all from one sample in a study of blood T cells in healthy people across ages. One entry per CDR3 protein, called by TCRdb with MiXCR from the 5' RACE reads. The table shows about 720,000 distinct CDR3 sequences, with 22% occurring only once. The sample was blood. The receptors originated from a man between 65 and 85 years old in good health. The CDR3 runs from the conserved cysteine through the conserved F or W. A D gene is named only where the DNA matches it firmly. Clone size is shown for a subset of rows, as once, few, many or a class of expanded clone.

TGCGCCAGCAGCTCTATTTTAAACAATGAGCAGTTCTTC	CASSSILNNEQFF	TRBV5-1	TRBJ2-1	-	-
TGTGCCAGCAGACCTCAGAGGGGTGGCTACGAGCAGTACTTC	CASRPQRGGYEQYF	TRBV7-2	TRBJ2-7	-	-
TGTGCCAGCAGTTTAAGTTCAGGGGGCGACACCGGGGAGCTGTTTTTT	CASSLSSGGDTGELFF	TRBV27	TRBJ2-2	few	TRBD1
TGTGCCACGAGCAAGGCGGGGGGCCCAGATACGCAGTATTTT	CATSKAGGPDTQYF	TRBV15	TRBJ2-3	few	TRBD2
TGCGCCAGCAGCTTGACGGGACAGGGGTTCTACGAGCAGTACTTC	CASSLTGQGFYEQYF	TRBV5-1	TRBJ2-7	-	TRBD1
TGTGCCAGCACCCAAACTAGCGTTGGCGGGGAGCTGTTTTTT	CASTQTSVGGELFF	TRBV2	TRBJ2-2	-	TRBD2
TGCGCCAGCAGCTTCCGGGACCCCAGGGAGCAGTACTTC	CASSFRDPREQYF	TRBV5-1	TRBJ2-5	-	-
TGTGCCAGCAGTAAAACAGGGGTCTCTGAAGCTTTCTTT	CASSKTGVSEAFF	TRBV6-5	TRBJ1-1	-	TRBD1
TGCAGTGCTTCTCAAATAAGAGAGACCCAGTACTTC	CSASQIRETQYF	TRBV20-1	TRBJ2-5	-	-
TGCAGCGTTGTGGATGGGCGGGTTTACACCTTC	CSVVDGRVYTF	TRBV29-1	TRBJ1-2	-	-
TGTGCCAGCAGCCAAGATCGCCGGGCCCAGTACTTC	CASSQDRRAQYF	TRBV3-1	TRBJ2-5	-	-
TGTGCCAGCAGTGAGGATGGCGGGGACACAGATACGCAGTATTTT	CASSEDGGDTDTQYF	TRBV2	TRBJ2-3	-	-
TGTGCCAGCAGTGAGGGCCAGAGTAGCACCTATGAGCAGTTCTTC	CASSEGQSSTYEQFF	TRBV2	TRBJ2-1	-	-
TGTGCCAGCAAGGGGACTAGCGTCTTCGGCGGGGAGCTGTTTTTT	CASKGTSVFGGELFF	TRBV16	TRBJ2-2	-	TRBD2
TGTGCCAGCAGCCAAGATGTCAGGGGGACGAACAATGAGCAGTTCTTC	CASSQDVRGTNNEQFF	TRBV3-1	TRBJ2-1	few	TRBD1
TGTGCCATCAGTGACACAGGGAAGGACTATGGCTACACCTTC	CAISDTGKDYGYTF	TRBV10-3	TRBJ1-2	-	-
TGTGCCAGCAGTTACTCGAAATTTTCACAGGGGCTTCAAGAGACCCAGTACTTC	CASSYSKFSQGLQETQYF	TRBV6-5	TRBJ2-5	-	TRBD1
TGCAGCGTTGAACGGCGAGGTGCAACTAATGGAAAACTGTTTTTT	CSVERRGATNGKLFF	TRBV29-1	TRBJ1-4	few	-
TGTGCCAGCAGTTGGGATAGGACAGGGGACACCGGGGAGCTGTTTTTT	CASSWDRTGDTGELFF	TRBV6-6	TRBJ2-2	-	TRBD1
TGTGCCAGCAGCCTGGGACAGGGGGCATACACCATATATTTT	CASSLGQGAYTIYF	TRBV28	TRBJ1-3	few	TRBD1
TGTGCCAGCAGCTCAGACCTAACTAGGGGAGGGGAGACCCAGTACTTC	CASSSDLTRGGETQYF	TRBV11-2	TRBJ2-5	-	TRBD2
TGCGCCAGCAGCTTGGACAGGGCATACACTGAAGCTTTCTTT	CASSLDRAYTEAFF	TRBV5-1	TRBJ1-1	-	-
TGCAGCGTTGCTCTGGGCGGCCAAGAGACCCAGTACTTC	CSVALGGQETQYF	TRBV29-1	TRBJ2-5	-	-
TGTGCCAACAGCCCCCAGAACAGTGGCTATGGCTACACCTTC	CANSPQNSGYGYTF	TRBV7-2	TRBJ1-2	-	-
TGTGCCAGCAGCTCGGTGAGGGATAGTGGCTACACCTTC	CASSSVRDSGYTF	TRBV7-2	TRBJ1-2	-	-
TGTGCCAGCAGTTTGGGACAGGTGGGGAATCAGCCCCAGCATTTT	CASSLGQVGNQPQHF	TRBV12-3/TRBV12-4	TRBJ1-5	-	TRBD1
TGCAGCGTGATAGGGACCCAGAACACTGAAGCTTTCTTT	CSVIGTQNTEAFF	TRBV29-1	TRBJ1-1	-	-
TGTGCCAGCAGCCGACAGGGGGCCCGCGAAAAACTGTTTTTT	CASSRQGAREKLFF	TRBV12-3/TRBV12-4	TRBJ1-4	-	TRBD1
TGCGCCAGCAGCGGCGGACAGGCACAAGAGACCCAGTACTTC	CASSGGQAQETQYF	TRBV5-1	TRBJ2-5	-	TRBD1
TGTGCCAGTAAAAGTCTGGTCACTAACTATGGCTACACCTTC	CASKSLVTNYGYTF	TRBV19	TRBJ1-2	few	-
TGTGCCAGCAGCGTAGCTACTAGCACAGATACGCAGTATTTT	CASSVATSTDTQYF	TRBV9	TRBJ2-3	few	-
TGTGCCAGCAGCTCACCCACAGGGTGGGAGGGAGCTACTGAAGCTTTCTTT	CASSSPTGWEGATEAFF	TRBV5-5	TRBJ1-1	-	-
TGTGCCAGCAGCGTGGAGCGGGGGATAAACCAAGAGACCCAGTACTTC	CASSVERGINQETQYF	TRBV9	TRBJ2-5	few	TRBD2
TGTGCCAGCAGTTTGCGGGTTAGCGGACTAAGGACCCAGTACTTC	CASSLRVSGLRTQYF	TRBV27	TRBJ2-5	few	-
TGTGCCAGCACCAACCAGGATTATGGCTACACCTTC	CASTNQDYGYTF	TRBV6-6	TRBJ1-2	-	-
TGCAGTGCTAGGCCTGTCGGGCATGGCTACACCTTC	CSARPVGHGYTF	TRBV20-1	TRBJ1-2	-	-
TGCGCCAGCAGCAACCTGGGGGGGACAGAGCAGTACTTC	CASSNLGGTEQYF	TRBV5-1	TRBJ2-5	-	-
TGTGCCATCAATAAGGGGCAGGATCAGCCCCAGCATTTT	CAINKGQDQPQHF	TRBV10-3	TRBJ1-5	-	-
TGTGCCAGCAGACAGGGGAGAGACAATCAGCCCCAGCATTTT	CASRQGRDNQPQHF	TRBV12-3/TRBV12-4	TRBJ1-5	many	TRBD1
TGTGCCAGCAGCTTAGCCGGCGGGAGCACCTACGAGCAGTACTTC	CASSLAGGSTYEQYF	TRBV7-9	TRBJ2-7	-	TRBD2
TGTGCCGTCAGGGACTTCTATGGCTACACCTTC	CAVRDFYGYTF	TRBV6-1	TRBJ1-2	-	-
TGCAGTGCTAGGGGAGGGGACACTGAAGCTTTCTTT	CSARGGDTEAFF	TRBV20-1	TRBJ1-1	-	-
TGTGCCAGCAGCGTAGGAGCTAGCGGATACAATGAGCAGTTCTTC	CASSVGASGYNEQFF	TRBV9	TRBJ2-1	-	TRBD2
TGCAGTGCTAGAGATCCCGGGGTCCAGGGGCAGTATTTT	CSARDPGVQGQYF	TRBV20-1	TRBJ2-3	few	-
TGTGCCAGCAGTCCCGGGGGGAATAATGAAAAACTGTTTTTT	CASSPGGNNEKLFF	TRBV28	TRBJ1-4	-	-
TGTGCCACCACCTGGTCGGGAGGCTACACCTTC	CATTWSGGYTF	TRBV12-3/TRBV12-4	TRBJ1-2	few	-
TGTGCCAGCAGTTATAGGGGGCAAGAGACCCAGTACTTC	CASSYRGQETQYF	TRBV2	TRBJ2-5	-	-
TGTGCCAGCAGCTTGCAGGGGGCATTAGGATTTTCTGGAAACACCATATATTTT	CASSLQGALGFSGNTIYF	TRBV7-2	TRBJ1-3	-	TRBD1
TGCGCCAGCAGCTGGACGGGACAGGGTACCGACGAGCAGTACTTC	CASSWTGQGTDEQYF	TRBV5-1	TRBJ2-7	-	TRBD1
TGTGCCAGCAGCTTAACGGCAGCCTATGGCTACACCTTC	CASSLTAAYGYTF	TRBV7-2	TRBJ1-2	few	-
TGTGCCAGCAGCTTAACACCGGGACAGGGGAACAATGAGCAGTTCTTC	CASSLTPGQGNNEQFF	TRBV7-3	TRBJ2-1	few	TRBD1
TGTGCCAGCAGCCCCGACAGGGCAGATACGCAGTATTTT	CASSPDRADTQYF	TRBV6-5	TRBJ2-3	-	TRBD1
TGTGCCAGCAGTGACTCGGGACAAAACAACAATGAGCAGTTCTTC	CASSDSGQNNNEQFF	TRBV25-1	TRBJ2-1	-	-
TGTGCCAGCAGGGCCAGGGGGCAGGGAAACTATGGCTACACCTTC	CASRARGQGNYGYTF	TRBV12-3/TRBV12-4	TRBJ1-2	few	TRBD1
TGTGCCAGCAGGACGGCCCTAAGCACAGATACGCAGTATTTT	CASRTALSTDTQYF	TRBV12-3/TRBV12-4	TRBJ2-3	many	-
TGTGCCAGCCAGAAGGACAGGGGAATGGATGAGCAGTTCTTC	CASQKDRGMDEQFF	TRBV2	TRBJ2-1	few	TRBD1
TGTGCCAGCAGTTTGACTAGCGGGAGATTTGCTGGGGCCAACGTCCTGACTTTC	CASSLTSGRFAGANVLTF	TRBV28	TRBJ2-6	few	TRBD2
TGCAGTGCTAGACAGGGGGCTGGGGCCAACGTCCTGACTTTC	CSARQGAGANVLTF	TRBV20-1	TRBJ2-6	-	TRBD1
TGTGCCAGCAGTCCCACGGGCCGCTCTGAAAAACTGTTTTTT	CASSPTGRSEKLFF	TRBV6-6	TRBJ1-4	few	-
TGTGCCAGCAGCCCGGGACTAGCGGAAGAGACCCAGTACTTC	CASSPGLAEETQYF	TRBV7-9	TRBJ2-5	many	TRBD2